The rows below give T cell receptor beta chains drawn from one sample of a study of neoadjuvant anti-PD-1 for oral cavity cancer. Repertoires were generated with immunoSEQ multiplex PCR, while TCRdb's copy carries only in-frame clones and drops some. The sample shows some 33,000 clones, approximately 87% of them seen only once. The sample was PBMCs, taken before nivolumab (anti-PD-1) treatment. These receptors were taken from a person between 40 and 80 years old with oral cavity squamous cell carcinoma. Each CDR3 is given with its conserved first and last residue. A D gene is named only where the DNA matches it firmly. Only part of the rows carry a size: once, few, many, or a class if the clone is expanded.

j_call cdr3_length d_call v_call clone_size cdr3_aa cdr3_nt
TRBJ2-3 15 TRBD1 TRBV11-2 . CASSFRGQETDTQYF TGTGCCAGCAGCTTCCGGGGACAGGAGACAGATACGCAGTATTTT
TRBJ2-2 13 . TRBV30 . CAWSWGYTGELFF TGTGCCTGGAGTTGGGGGTACACCGGGGAGCTGTTTTTT
TRBJ1-1 14 . TRBV4-1 . CASSQEGRYTEAFF TGCGCCAGCAGCCAAGAAGGCAGATACACTGAAGCTTTCTTT
TRBJ2-1 11 . TRBV30 . CAWKKNNEQFF TGTGCCTGGAAAAAAAACAATGAGCAGTTCTTC
TRBJ2-5 15 TRBD1 TRBV7-9 . CASSLRQGRQETQYF TGTGCCAGCAGCTTACGACAGGGCCGCCAAGAGACCCAGTACTTC
TRBJ1-1 13 TRBD1 TRBV27 . CASSLTGDTEAFF TGTGCCAGCAGTTTGACAGGGGACACTGAAGCTTTCTTT
TRBJ2-1 15 . TRBV10-3 . CAISGVWSSYNEQFF TGTGCCATCAGTGGGGTATGGAGCTCCTACAATGAGCAGTTCTTC
TRBJ1-4 15 TRBD1 TRBV5-6 . CASSPWDRPNEKLFF TGTGCCAGCAGCCCCTGGGACAGACCTAATGAAAAACTGTTTTTT
TRBJ1-4 15 . TRBV25-1 . CASSEYKGGREKLFF TGTGCCAGCAGTGAATATAAAGGGGGAAGGGAAAAACTGTTTTTT
TRBJ2-7 14 . TRBV19 . CASSPPGLGYEQYF TGTGCCAGTAGCCCCCCGGGCCTCGGATACGAGCAGTACTTC
TRBJ1-4 15 . TRBV19 . CASSILGQSNEKLFF TGTGCCAGTAGTATACTAGGACAGTCTAATGAAAAACTGTTTTTT
TRBJ1-2 14 . TRBV15 . CATSRVGGVEGYTF TGTGCCACCAGCAGAGTGGGAGGGGTGGAGGGCTACACCTTC
TRBJ2-3 15 TRBD2 TRBV11-2 few CASSPPLAGVDTQYF TGTGCCAGCAGCCCCCCCCTAGCGGGGGTAGATACGCAGTATTTT
TRBJ1-1 14 . TRBV6-1 . CASTPGFMNTEAFF TGTGCCAGCACCCCGGGATTTATGAACACTGAAGCTTTCTTT
TRBJ2-5 14 TRBD1 TRBV7-7 . CASSLAGTEETQYF TGTGCCAGCAGCTTAGCGGGGACAGAAGAGACCCAGTACTTC
TRBJ1-1 14 . TRBV5-1 few CASSSGMMNTEAFF TGCGCCAGCAGCTCGGGCATGATGAACACTGAAGCTTTCTTT
TRBJ1-1 14 . TRBV30 . CAWSTLNVGGEAFF TGTGCCTGGAGTACCCTAAATGTTGGGGGTGAAGCTTTCTTT
TRBJ1-4 13 . TRBV2 . CASSRDGRLELFF TGTGCCAGCAGCCGGGACGGCCGTTTGGAACTGTTTTTT
TRBJ1-1 12 . TRBV30 . CAWSRLGTEAFF TGTGCCTGGAGTCGGTTGGGCACTGAAGCTTTCTTT
TRBJ2-2 15 TRBD2 TRBV6-1 few CASSELAGGPGELFF TGTGCCAGCAGTGAACTAGCGGGGGGGCCCGGGGAGCTGTTTTTT
TRBJ2-1 16 TRBD2 TRBV7-9 . CASDPAGLAAYNEQFF TGTGCCAGCGACCCCGCGGGACTAGCGGCCTACAATGAGCAGTTCTTC
TRBJ1-3 15 TRBD1 TRBV5-4 . CASRAGTESGNTIYF TGTGCCAGCAGAGCCGGGACAGAGTCTGGAAACACCATATATTTT
TRBJ2-2 15 . TRBV27 . CASSPRFMNTGELFF TGTGCCAGCAGCCCCAGGTTCATGAACACCGGGGAGCTGTTTTTT
TRBJ2-7 16 . TRBV2 . CASSRARAGLPYEQYF TGTGCCAGCAGCCGTGCGCGGGCGGGGTTACCCTACGAGCAGTACTTC
TRBJ1-1 14 . TRBV6-1 . CASSEGGENTEAFF TGTGCCAGCAGTGAAGGAGGAGAGAACACTGAAGCTTTCTTT
TRBJ2-1 17 . TRBV5-4 . CASTPGGTSDSYNEQFF TGTGCCAGCACTCCAGGGGGTACTAGCGACTCCTACAATGAGCAGTTCTTC
TRBJ2-6 18 . TRBV6-1 . CASSAISYAQSRANVLTF TGTGCCAGCAGTGCAATTTCCTATGCACAAAGTCGGGCCAACGTCCTGACTTTC
TRBJ1-1 16 . TRBV21-1 . CASSKVIGTGDTEAFF TGTGCCAGCAGCAAAGTGATCGGGACCGGGGACACTGAAGCTTTCTTT
TRBJ1-4 14 . TRBV7-2 . CASSLGAQNEKLFF TGTGCCAGCAGCTTGGGGGCCCAAAATGAAAAACTGTTTTTT
TRBJ1-4 15 TRBD1 TRBV30 . CAWSVGHRGNEKLFF TGTGCCTGGAGTGTAGGTCACAGGGGGAATGAAAAACTGTTTTTT
TRBJ1-2 12 TRBD1 TRBV6-5 . CASKGQAYGYTF TGTGCCAGCAAAGGACAGGCCTATGGCTACACCTTC
TRBJ2-5 14 TRBD2 TRBV9 . CASSTSGGFETQYF TGTGCCAGCAGTACTAGCGGGGGTTTTGAGACCCAGTACTTC
TRBJ2-1 13 . TRBV5-1 . CASSLAASNEQFF TGCGCCAGCAGCTTGGCCGCTAGCAATGAGCAGTTCTTC
TRBJ2-1 12 . TRBV21-1 . CASSKESNEQFF TGTGCCAGCAGCAAAGAGAGCAATGAGCAGTTCTTC
TRBJ2-5 13 TRBD2 TRBV15 . CATSRVGGETQYF TGTGCCACCAGCAGAGTGGGGGGGGAGACCCAGTACTTC
TRBJ2-3 15 TRBD2 TRBV6-4 few CASSDGTSGSDTQYF TGTGCCAGCAGTGACGGGACTAGCGGTTCAGATACGCAGTATTTT
TRBJ2-3 14 . TRBV5-6 . CASSSTKSTDTQYF TGTGCCAGCAGCTCTACTAAATCAACAGATACGCAGTATTTT
TRBJ2-1 15 . TRBV5-4 . CASSLGAVRDNEQFF TGTGCCAGCAGCTTGGGAGCGGTAAGGGACAATGAGCAGTTCTTC
TRBJ1-2 13 . TRBV6-5 . CASSRGEAHGYTF TGTGCCAGCAGTCGCGGGGAAGCCCATGGCTACACCTTC
TRBJ1-1 14 . TRBV5-1 . CASSPGPANTEAFF TGCGCCAGCAGCCCGGGTCCGGCTAACACTGAAGCTTTCTTT
TRBJ2-7 15 . TRBV7-9 few CASSSAQAIFYEQYF TGTGCCAGCAGCTCCGCCCAGGCAATATTCTACGAGCAGTACTTC
TRBJ2-3 19 TRBD2 TRBV19 . CASSIRGLAGGPGTDTQYF TGTGCCAGTAGTATACGTGGACTAGCGGGGGGGCCGGGGACAGATACGCAGTATTTT
TRBJ2-5 18 TRBD2 TRBV7-8 . CASSLALASGGTGETQYF TGTGCCAGCAGCTTAGCGTTGGCTAGCGGGGGTACGGGGGAGACCCAGTACTTC
TRBJ1-1 14 TRBD1 TRBV6-5 . CASSRQGRDTEAFF TGTGCCAGCAGCCGACAGGGCCGGGACACTGAAGCTTTCTTT
TRBJ2-1 14 . TRBV6-5 . CASRGRRGSGEQFF TGTGCCAGCAGAGGCAGGAGAGGGTCCGGGGAGCAGTTCTTC
TRBJ1-5 15 TRBD1 TRBV6-6 . CASSLGGRGDQPQHF TGTGCCAGCAGTCTAGGGGGCAGGGGGGATCAGCCCCAGCATTTT
TRBJ1-2 13 . TRBV15 . CATSTRNGDGYTF TGTGCCACCAGCACGAGAAACGGGGATGGCTACACCTTC